Listed here are 10 T cell receptor beta chains from one sample, sequenced in a study of cytomegalovirus exposure and HLA in healthy donors. With 60 Vbeta and 13 Jbeta primers, the PCR was carried out. The data were produced by immunoSEQ multiplex PCR, yet TCRdb's version contains in-frame clones alone and is incomplete. The sample has approximately 120,000 clones; 70% to 80% are singletons. The sequencing sample was made of PBMCs. These receptors all stem from a female donor in good health and CMV-seronegative.

The chain carries TRBV11-2 and TRBJ1-2; 8 bases fit TRBD1. V shed 4 bases and J 3 bases; nucleotides not matched to a gene: 10. The CDR3 length is 16 residues. CDR1 and CDR2 from the germline V gene are SGHAT and FQNNGV. The CDR3 region is CASSSPTGEQDYGYTF. CDR3 DNA: TGTGCCAGCAGCTCACCGACAGGGGAGCAGGACTATGGCTACACCTTC.

The chain recombines TRBV30 with TRBJ1-2; 7 bases are shared with TRBD1. With 8 bases clipped from V and 7 bases from J, the junction kept 16 bases outside the gene matches. The CDR3 length is 14 residues. The germline CDR1 and CDR2 sequences are GTSNPN and SVGIG (reference sequence). This chain's CDR3 is CAANTNPGGTGYTF. DNA for the CDR3: TGTGCCGCAAATACTAATCCAGGGGGGACTGGCTACACCTTC. Combining the CDR3 with reference TRBV30 and TRBJ1-2 gives the whole variable domain SQTIHQWPATLVQPVGSPLSLECTVEGTSNPNLYWYRQAAGRGLQLLFYSVGIGQISSEVPQNLSASRPQDRQFILSSKKLLLSDSGFYLCAANTNPGGTGYTFGSGTRLTVV.

This rearrangement joins TRBV5-1 to TRBJ2-5; TRBD1 might be the D (5 bases). Trimming removed 3 bases at V and 5 bases at J, with 20 bases between. Germline CDR1 reads SGHRS; CDR2 reads YFSETQ. The CDR3 length is 16 residues. CDR3 in amino acids: CASSSGDVGAGETQYF. In DNA, the CDR3 is TGCGCCAGCAGCTCGGGTGATGTTGGGGCCGGGGAGACCCAGTACTTC.

About this clone: The sample has other DNA sequences that encode this CDR3 too. The V and J genes are TRBV27 and TRBJ2-3, with 8 nucleotides matching TRBD1. The CDR3 is 13 amino acids. Germline CDR1 MNHEY, CDR2 SMNVEV (reference sequence). The J segment lost 3 bases and the V segment lost 7 bases, leaving 3 bases of the junction unmatched. CDR3 residues: CASNGQGTDTQYF. DNA of the CDR3: TGTGCCAGCAATGGACAGGGTACAGATACGCAGTATTTT.

The J gene is TRBJ1-2, the V gene TRBV10-3; the D gene is possibly TRBD1 (6 bases). This CDR3 is 18 amino acids long. V lost 3 bases and J 0 bases, leaving 20 bases between the germline ends. In germline, CDR1 is ENHRY, CDR2 SYGVKD. The CDR3 DNA sequence: TGTGCCATCAGTGAAAGGGGGAACCGGGACGCAACTAACTATGGCTACACCTTC. Protein product: CAISERGNRDATNYGYTF.

In this sample, this clone turned up once. The V call is TRBV2, the J call TRBJ1-3; D possibly corresponds to TRBD1 (6 bases). V lost 9 bases and J lost 3, with 18 bases in between. This CDR3 contains 15 residues. Looked up from germline, CDR1 is SNHLY and CDR2 is FYNNEI. The CDR3, as DNA: TGTGCCAGTGAGGGAACCGGGACAAGTGGAAACACCATATATTTT. Its translation is CASEGTGTSGNTIYF. Based on the CDR3 plus reference TRBV2 and TRBJ1-3, the full variable domain is EPEVTQTPSHQVTQMGQEVILRCVPISNHLYFYWYRQILGQKVEFLVSFYNNEISEKSEIFDDQFSVERPDGSNFTLKIRSTKLEDSAMYFCASEGTGTSGNTIYFGEGSWLTVV.

The chain couples TRBV6-1 to TRBJ2-5; D is possibly TRBD1 (6 bases). Judging by the DNA end, TRBJ2-7 fits better; the J call may be wrong. Germline assignment: CDR1 MNHNS and CDR2 SASEGT. CDR3 length: 16 amino acids. The CDR3 region is CASSELYRDNSYEQYF. The CDR3 DNA sequence: TGTGCCAGCAGTGAACTGTACCGGGACAACTCCTACGAGCAGTACTTC.

CDR3 amino acids: CASSARLAGGHFASADTQYF. The CDR3 coding sequence is TGTGCCAGCAGCGCCCGACTAGCGGGGGGGCATTTCGCTAGCGCAGATACGCAGTATTTT. The chain recombines TRBV9 with TRBJ2-3; 14 bases are shared with TRBD2. This CDR3 contains 20 residues. J was trimmed by 4 bases and V by 3 bases; bases with no gene match: 16. CDR1 is SGDLS and CDR2 is YYNGEE in the germline V gene.

This clone was counted between two and nine times. The rearrangement joins TRBV29-1 to TRBJ2-1; 8 positions match TRBD2. This CDR3 has 10 residues. The germline gives CDR1 SQVTM, CDR2 ANQGSEA. The CDR3 region is CTAGGNEQFF. DNA for the CDR3: TGCACCGCGGGGGGCAATGAGCAGTTCTTC.

The chain joins TRBV27 to TRBJ2-3, with D hard to call. The germline V gene has CDR1 MNHEY and CDR2 SMNVEV (reference sequence). This CDR3 contains 15 residues. Deletions cut 0 bases from V and 2 bases from J, with 9 bases between. Here the CDR3 DNA reads TGTGCCAGCAGTTTATCGAGTGCCCCCACAGATACGCAGTATTTT. Translating it yields CASSLSSAPTDTQYF.